The clone carrying this TCR beta chain was seen once. This specimen comes from a study of blood T cell repertoires in COVID-19. As for the study in general: Sample material is recorded as cDNA or gDNA derived from T cells, B-cell-depleted T cells, or PBMCs.

Assay used: immunoSEQ multiplex PCR; TCRdb lists only in-frame clones, some missing. The sample has 180,000 or so clones, 70% to 90% seen once; the top ten hold under 3.5%. There are 16 residues in the CDR3. The germline gives CDR1 SGHAT, CDR2 FQNNGV. V shed 5 bases, J shed 7 bases, and the junction held 16 bases outside the gene matches. Sequenced sample: peripheral blood. V is TRBV11-2 and J is TRBJ2-7; 8 bases are a match to TRBD2. The receptor was derived from a woman aged 25 to 45 with active or convalescent COVID-19. CDR3 coding DNA: TGTGCCAGCAGCCTACTACCGGGACTAGGGGCTGAAGAGCAGTACTTC. It codes for CASSLLPGLGAEEQYF.